The clone carrying this T cell receptor (beta chain) was seen only a few times. Its target is not known. The data belong to a study of response to subunit inactivated influenza vaccine. Overall study results and limits: Each seasonal flu vaccination may recruit only limited new T cells, authors suggested.

The CDR3 is 17 residues long. Per germline, CDR1 SGHVS and CDR2 FQNEAQ. The trim removed 5 bases at V and 2 bases at J, leaving 10 bases unmatched. TCRdb recomputed calls from the RT-PCR reads with MiXCR, one row per CDR3 protein. Here the sample spans around 190,000 distinct CDR3 sequences, around 14% being singletons. This TCR was recovered from a man aged 45-65 years who received an inactivated influenza vaccine. Sequencing was performed on CD8+ T cells sorted from PBMCs, taken roughly 5 days after vaccination. The rearrangement uses TRBV7-8 and TRBJ2-2; 8 bases agree with TRBD1. CDR3 region: CASSQPRQGTNTGELFF. CDR3 DNA sequence: TGTGCCAGCAGCCAACCGAGACAGGGGACAAACACCGGGGAGCTGTTTTTT.